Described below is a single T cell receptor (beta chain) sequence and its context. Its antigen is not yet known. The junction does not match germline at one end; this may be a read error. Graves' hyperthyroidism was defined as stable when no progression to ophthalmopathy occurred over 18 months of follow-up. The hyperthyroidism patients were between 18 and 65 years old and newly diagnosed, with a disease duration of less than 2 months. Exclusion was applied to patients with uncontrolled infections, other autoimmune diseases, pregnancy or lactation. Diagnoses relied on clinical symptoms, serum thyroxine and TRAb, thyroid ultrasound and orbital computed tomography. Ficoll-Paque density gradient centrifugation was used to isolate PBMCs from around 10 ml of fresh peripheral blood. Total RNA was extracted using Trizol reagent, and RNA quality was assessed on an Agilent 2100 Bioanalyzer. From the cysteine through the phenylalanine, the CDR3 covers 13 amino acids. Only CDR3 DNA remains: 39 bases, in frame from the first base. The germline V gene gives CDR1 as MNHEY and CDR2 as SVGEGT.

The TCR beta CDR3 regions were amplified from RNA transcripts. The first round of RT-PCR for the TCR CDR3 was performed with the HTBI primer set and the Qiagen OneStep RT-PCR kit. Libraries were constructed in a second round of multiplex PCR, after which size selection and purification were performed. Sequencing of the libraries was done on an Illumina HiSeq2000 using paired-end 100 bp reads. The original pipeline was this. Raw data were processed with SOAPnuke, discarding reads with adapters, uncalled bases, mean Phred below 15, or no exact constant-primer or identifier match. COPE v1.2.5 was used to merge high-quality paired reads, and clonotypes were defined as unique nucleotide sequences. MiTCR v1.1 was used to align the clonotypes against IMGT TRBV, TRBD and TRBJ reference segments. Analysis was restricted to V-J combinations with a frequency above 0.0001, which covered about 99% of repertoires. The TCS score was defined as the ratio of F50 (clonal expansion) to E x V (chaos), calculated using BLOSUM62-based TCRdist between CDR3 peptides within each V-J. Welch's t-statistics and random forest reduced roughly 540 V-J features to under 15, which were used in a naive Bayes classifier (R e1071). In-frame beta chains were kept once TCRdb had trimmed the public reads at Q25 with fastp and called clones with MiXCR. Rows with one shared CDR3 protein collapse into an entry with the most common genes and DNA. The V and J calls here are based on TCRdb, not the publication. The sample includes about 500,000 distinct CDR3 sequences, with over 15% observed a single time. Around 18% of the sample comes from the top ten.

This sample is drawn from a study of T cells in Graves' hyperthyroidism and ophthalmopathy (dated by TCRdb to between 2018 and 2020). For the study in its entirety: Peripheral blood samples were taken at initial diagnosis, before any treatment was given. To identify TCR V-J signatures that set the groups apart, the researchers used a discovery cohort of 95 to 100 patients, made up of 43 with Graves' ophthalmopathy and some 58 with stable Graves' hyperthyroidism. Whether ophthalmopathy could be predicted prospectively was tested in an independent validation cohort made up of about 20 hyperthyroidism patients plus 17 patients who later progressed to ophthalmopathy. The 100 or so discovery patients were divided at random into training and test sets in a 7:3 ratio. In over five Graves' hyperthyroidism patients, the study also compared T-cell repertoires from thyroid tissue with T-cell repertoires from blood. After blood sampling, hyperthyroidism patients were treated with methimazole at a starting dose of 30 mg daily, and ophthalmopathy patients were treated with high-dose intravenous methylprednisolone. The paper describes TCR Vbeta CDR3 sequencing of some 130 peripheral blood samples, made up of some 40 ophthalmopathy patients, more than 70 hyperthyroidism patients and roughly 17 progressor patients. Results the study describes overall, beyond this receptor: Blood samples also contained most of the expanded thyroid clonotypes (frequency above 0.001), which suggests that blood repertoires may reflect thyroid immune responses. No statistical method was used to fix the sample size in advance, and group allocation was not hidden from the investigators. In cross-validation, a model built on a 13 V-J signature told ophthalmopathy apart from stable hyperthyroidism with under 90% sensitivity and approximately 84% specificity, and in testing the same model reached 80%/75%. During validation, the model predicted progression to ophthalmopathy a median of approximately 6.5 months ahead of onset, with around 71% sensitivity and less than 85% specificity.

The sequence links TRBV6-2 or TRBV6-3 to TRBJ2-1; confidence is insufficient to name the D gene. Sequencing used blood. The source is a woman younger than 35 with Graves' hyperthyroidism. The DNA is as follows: TGTGCCAGCAGTCGGGCAGTTTACAATGACCAGTTCTTC. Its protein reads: CASSRAVYNDQFF.